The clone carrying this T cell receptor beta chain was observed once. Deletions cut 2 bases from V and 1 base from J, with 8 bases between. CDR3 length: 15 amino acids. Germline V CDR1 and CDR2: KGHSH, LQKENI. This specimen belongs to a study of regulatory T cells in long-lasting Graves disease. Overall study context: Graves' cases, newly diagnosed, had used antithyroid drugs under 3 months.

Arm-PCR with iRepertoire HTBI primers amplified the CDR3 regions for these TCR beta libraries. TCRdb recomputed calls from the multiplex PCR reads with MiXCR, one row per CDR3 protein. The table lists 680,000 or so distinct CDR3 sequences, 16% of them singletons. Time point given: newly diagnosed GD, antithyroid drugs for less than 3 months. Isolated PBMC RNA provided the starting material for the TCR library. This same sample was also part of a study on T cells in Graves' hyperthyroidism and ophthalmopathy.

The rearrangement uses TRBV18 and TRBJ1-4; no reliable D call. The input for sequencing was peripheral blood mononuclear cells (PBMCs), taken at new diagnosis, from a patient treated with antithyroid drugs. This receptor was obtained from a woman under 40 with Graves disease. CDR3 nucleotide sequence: TGTGCCAGCTCACCAGCGAGTGTAACTAATGAAAAACTGTTTTTT. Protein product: CASSPASVTNEKLFF.